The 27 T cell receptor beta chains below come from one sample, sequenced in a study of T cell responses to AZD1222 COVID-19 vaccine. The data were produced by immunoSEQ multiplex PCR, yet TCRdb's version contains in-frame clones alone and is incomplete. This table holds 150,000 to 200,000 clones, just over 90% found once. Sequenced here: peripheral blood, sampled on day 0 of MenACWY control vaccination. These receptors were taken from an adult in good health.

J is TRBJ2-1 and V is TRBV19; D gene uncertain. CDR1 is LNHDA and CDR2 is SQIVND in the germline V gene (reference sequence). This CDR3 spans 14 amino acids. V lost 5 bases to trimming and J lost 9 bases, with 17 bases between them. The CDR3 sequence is CASSSTIIAPEQFF. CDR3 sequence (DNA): TGTGCCAGTAGTTCCACCATAATAGCCCCTGAGCAGTTCTTC.

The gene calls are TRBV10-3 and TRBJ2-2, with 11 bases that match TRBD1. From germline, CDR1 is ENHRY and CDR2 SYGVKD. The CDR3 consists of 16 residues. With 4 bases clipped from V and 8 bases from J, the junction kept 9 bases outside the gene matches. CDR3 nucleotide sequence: TGTGCCATCAGTGCGCCTGGACAGGGGGCTCGGGGGGAGCTGTTTTTT. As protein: CAISAPGQGARGELFF.

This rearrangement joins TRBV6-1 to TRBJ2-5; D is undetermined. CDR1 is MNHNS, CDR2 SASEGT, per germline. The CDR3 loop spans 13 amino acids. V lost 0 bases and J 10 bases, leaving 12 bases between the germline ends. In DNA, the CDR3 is TGTGCCAGCAGTGAAGCCCTGTTGTTTGGCCAGTACTTC. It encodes CASSEALLFGQYF.

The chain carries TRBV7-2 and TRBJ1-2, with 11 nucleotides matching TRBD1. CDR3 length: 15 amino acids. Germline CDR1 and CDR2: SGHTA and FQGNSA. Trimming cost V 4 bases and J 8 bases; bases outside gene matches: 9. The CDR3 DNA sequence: TGTGCCAGCAGCTCGGGGACAGGGGGGTTTGGAGGCTACACCTTC. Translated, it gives CASSSGTGGFGGYTF.

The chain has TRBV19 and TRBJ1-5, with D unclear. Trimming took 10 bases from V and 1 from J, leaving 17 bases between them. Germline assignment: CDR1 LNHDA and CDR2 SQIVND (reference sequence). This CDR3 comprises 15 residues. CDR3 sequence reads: CATHPSGRSNQPQHF. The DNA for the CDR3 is TGTGCCACCCACCCGAGCGGTCGGAGCAATCAGCCCCAGCATTTT.

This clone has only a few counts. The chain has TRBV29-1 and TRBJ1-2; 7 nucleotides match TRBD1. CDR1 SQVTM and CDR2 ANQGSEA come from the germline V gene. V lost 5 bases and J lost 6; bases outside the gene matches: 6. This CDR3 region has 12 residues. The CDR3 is CSVLPDRDGYTF. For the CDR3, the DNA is TGCAGCGTTCTCCCCGACAGGGATGGCTACACCTTC.

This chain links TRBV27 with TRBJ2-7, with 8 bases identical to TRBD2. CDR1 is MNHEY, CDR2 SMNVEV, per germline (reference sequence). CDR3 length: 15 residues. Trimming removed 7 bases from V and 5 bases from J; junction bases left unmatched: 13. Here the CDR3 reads CASTKYPGLAHEQYF. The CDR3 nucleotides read TGTGCCAGCACTAAATACCCCGGACTAGCCCACGAGCAGTACTTC.

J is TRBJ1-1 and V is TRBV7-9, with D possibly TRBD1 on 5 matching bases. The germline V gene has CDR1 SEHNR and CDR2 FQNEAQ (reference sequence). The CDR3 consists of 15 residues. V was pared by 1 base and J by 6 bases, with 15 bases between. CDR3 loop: CASSLDYRTLPEAFF. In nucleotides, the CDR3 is TGTGCCAGCAGCTTAGATTACAGGACCCTTCCTGAAGCTTTCTTT.

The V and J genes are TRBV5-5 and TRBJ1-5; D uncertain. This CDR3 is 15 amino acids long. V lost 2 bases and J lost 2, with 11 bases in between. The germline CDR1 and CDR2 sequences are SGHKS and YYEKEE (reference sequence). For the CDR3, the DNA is TGTGCCAGCAGCTTTTTCGAGGGTGGCAATCAGCCCCAGCATTTT. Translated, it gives CASSFFEGGNQPQHF.

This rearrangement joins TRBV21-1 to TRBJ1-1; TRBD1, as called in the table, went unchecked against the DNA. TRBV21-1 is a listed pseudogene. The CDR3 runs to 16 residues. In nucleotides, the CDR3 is TGTGCCAGCAGCAAAGCCACCGGACAGATGAACACTGAAGCTTTCTTT. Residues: CASSKATGQMNTEAFF.

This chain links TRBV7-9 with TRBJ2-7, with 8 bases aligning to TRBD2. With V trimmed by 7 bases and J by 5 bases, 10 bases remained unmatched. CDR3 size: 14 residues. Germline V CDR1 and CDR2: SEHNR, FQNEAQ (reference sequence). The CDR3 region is CASTKGREDNEQYF. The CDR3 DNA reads TGTGCCAGCACTAAGGGGCGGGAGGACAACGAGCAGTACTTC.

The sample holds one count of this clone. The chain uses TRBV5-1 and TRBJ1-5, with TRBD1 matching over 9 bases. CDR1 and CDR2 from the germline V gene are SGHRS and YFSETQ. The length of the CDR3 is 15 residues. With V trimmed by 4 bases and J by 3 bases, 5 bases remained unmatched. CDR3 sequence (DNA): TGCGCCAGCAGCACTGGACAGGGGAACAATCAGCCCCAGCATTTT. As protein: CASSTGQGNNQPQHF. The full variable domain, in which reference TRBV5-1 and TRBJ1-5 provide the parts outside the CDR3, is KAGVTQTPRYLIKTRGQQVTLSCSPISGHRSVSWYQQTPGQGLQFLFEYFSETQRNKGNFPGRFSGRQFSNSRSEMNVSTLELGDSALYLCASSTGQGNNQPQHFGDGTRLSIL.

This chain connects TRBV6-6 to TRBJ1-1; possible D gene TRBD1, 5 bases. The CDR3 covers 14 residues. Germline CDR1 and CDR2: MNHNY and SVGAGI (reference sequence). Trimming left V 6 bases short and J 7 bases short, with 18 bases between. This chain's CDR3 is CASSPGRAGNEAFF. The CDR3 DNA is TGTGCCAGCAGCCCGGGCAGGGCGGGGAATGAAGCTTTCTTT.

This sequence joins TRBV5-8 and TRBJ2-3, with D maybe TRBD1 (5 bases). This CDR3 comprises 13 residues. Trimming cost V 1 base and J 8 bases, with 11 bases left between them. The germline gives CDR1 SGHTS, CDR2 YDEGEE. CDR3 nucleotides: TGTGCCAGCAGCTTGCTACAGGACGGTACGCAGTATTTT. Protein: CASSLLQDGTQYF.

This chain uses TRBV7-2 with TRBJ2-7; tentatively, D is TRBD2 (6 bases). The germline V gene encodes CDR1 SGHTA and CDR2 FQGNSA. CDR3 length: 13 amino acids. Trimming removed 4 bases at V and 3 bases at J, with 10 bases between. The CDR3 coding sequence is TGTGCCAGCAGCTCGACTAGTTACTACGAGCAGTACTTC. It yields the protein CASSSTSYYEQYF.

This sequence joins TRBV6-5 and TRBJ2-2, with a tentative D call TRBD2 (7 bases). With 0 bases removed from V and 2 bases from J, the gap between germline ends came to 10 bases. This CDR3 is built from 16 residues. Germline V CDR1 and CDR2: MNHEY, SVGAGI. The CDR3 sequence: CASSYSGGGNTGELFF. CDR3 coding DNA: TGTGCCAGCAGTTACTCGGGCGGGGGCAACACCGGGGAGCTGTTTTTT.

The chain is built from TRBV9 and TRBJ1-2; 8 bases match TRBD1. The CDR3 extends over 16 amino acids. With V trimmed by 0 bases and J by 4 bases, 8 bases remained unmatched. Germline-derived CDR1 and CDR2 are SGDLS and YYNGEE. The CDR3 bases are TGTGCCAGCAGCGTAGGAACAGGGGGTGATGGCTATGGCTACACCTTC. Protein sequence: CASSVGTGGDGYGYTF.

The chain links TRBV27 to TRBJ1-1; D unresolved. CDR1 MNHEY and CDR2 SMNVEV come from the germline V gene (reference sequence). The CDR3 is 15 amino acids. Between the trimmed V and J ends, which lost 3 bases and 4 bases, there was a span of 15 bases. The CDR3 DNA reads TGTGCCAGCAGTTTGGTGGGCGGGTTGGGCACTGAAGCTTTCTTT. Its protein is CASSLVGGLGTEAFF.

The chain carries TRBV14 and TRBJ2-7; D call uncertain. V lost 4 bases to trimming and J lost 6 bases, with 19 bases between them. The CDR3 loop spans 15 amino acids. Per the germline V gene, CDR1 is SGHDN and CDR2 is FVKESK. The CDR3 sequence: CASSPVGRRAAEQYF. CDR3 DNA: TGTGCCAGCAGCCCGGTCGGCAGAAGGGCGGCCGAGCAGTACTTC.

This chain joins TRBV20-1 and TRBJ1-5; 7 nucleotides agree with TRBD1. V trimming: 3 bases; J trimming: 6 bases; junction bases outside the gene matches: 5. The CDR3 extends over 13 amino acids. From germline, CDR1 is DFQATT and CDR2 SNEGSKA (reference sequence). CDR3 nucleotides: TGCAGTGCTAGTTCAGGGGGTTCTCAGCCCCAGCATTTT. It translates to CSASSGGSQPQHF.

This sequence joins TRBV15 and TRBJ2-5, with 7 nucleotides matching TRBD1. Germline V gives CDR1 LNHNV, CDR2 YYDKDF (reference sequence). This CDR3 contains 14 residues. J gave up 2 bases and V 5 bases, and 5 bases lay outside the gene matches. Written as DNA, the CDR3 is TGTGCCACCAGCTTCGGGACAGCTCAAGAGACCCAGTACTTC. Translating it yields CATSFGTAQETQYF.

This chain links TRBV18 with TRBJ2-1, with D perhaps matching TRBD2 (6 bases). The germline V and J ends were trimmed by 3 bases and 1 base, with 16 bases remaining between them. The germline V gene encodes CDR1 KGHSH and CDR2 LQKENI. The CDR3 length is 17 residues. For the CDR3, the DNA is TGTGCCAGCTCACCTCTTTCGGGGGTTGGTTCCTACAATGAGCAGTTCTTC. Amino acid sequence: CASSPLSGVGSYNEQFF.

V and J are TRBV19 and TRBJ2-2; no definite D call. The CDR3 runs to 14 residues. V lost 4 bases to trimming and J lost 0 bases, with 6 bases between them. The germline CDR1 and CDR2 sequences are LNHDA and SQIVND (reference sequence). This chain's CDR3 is CASSRSTNTGELFF. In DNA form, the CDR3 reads TGTGCCAGTAGTAGAAGCACGAACACCGGGGAGCTGTTTTTT.

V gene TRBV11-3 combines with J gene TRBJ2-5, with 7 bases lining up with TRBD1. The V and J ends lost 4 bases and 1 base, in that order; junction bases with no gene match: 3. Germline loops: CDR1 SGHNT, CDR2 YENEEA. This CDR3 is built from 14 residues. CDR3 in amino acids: CASSSRDSQETQYF. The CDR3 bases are TGTGCCAGCAGCTCTCGGGACAGCCAAGAGACCCAGTACTTC.

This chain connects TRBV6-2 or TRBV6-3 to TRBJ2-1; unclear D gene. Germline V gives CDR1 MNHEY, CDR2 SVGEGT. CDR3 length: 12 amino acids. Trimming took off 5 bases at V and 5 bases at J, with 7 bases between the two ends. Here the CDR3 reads CASSLQNNEQFF. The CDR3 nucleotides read TGTGCCAGCAGTCTCCAGAACAATGAGCAGTTCTTC.

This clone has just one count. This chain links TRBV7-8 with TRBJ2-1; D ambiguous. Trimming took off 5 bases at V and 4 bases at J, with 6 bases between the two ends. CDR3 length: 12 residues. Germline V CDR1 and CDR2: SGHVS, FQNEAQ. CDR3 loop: CASSLGYNEQFF. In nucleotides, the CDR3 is TGTGCCAGCAGCCTCGGTTACAATGAGCAGTTCTTC.

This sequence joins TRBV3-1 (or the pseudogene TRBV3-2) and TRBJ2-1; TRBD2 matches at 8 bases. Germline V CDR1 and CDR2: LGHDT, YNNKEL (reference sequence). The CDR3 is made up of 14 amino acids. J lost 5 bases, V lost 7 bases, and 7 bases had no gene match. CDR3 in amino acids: CASTRLANNNEQFF. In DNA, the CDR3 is TGTGCCAGCACCAGACTAGCGAATAACAATGAGCAGTTCTTC.